This TCR beta chain was recorded in a study of monozygotic twins with inflammatory bowel disease. Worth noting for this clonotype: No antigen is known for it.

Whole-blood total RNA was extracted without T cell sorting. UMIs were attached via template switching, each with a 6-nucleotide sample barcode. TCRdb reprocessed the 5' RACE reads and reports one entry per CDR3 protein, with no DNA. The sample totals fewer than 550,000 distinct CDR3 sequences. Whole-study results and caveats: Repertoire similarity was not found to differ between concordant and discordant twins, possibly from limited power.

This TCR was recovered from a human donor with ulcerative colitis or Crohn's disease, or a healthy co-twin of an affected twin (not recorded which). The sequenced material came from blood.

CDR3 protein: CSARGGLAASYEQYF. This chain links TRBV20-1 with TRBJ2-7; no DNA is available, so the TRBD2 call from TCRdb remains unchecked. CDR1 and CDR2 (germline): DFQATT, SNEGSKA (reference sequence). CDR3 length: 15 amino acids.